The 8 T cell receptor beta chains below come from one sample, sequenced in a study of Ad26.COV2.S vaccination and SARS-CoV-2 variants. Specified treatment: roughly 19 received Ad26.COV2.S at low or high dose, single or two shots; about 5 received placebo; per-sample allocation not given. Day 63 after the first injection of vaccine or placebo was the sampling time. Clones were read by immunoSEQ multiplex PCR, and TCRdb kept only the in-frame ones, dropping some. The data show roughly 380,000 clones, roughly 87% seen once. The material was peripheral blood, obtained in a trial of Ad26.COV2.S vaccine versus placebo. The receptors were gathered from a person between 18 and 65 years old who received the Ad26.COV2.S COVID-19 vaccine or a placebo.

This clone has just one count. The chain couples TRBV4-1 to TRBJ1-4; D unclear. CDR3 length: 14 residues. The ends were cut back, 4 bases at V and 0 bases at J, with 6 bases in the middle. Germline CDR1 and CDR2: MGHRA and YSYEKL. In nucleotides, the CDR3 is TGCGCCAGCAGCCCGGGCGCAACTAATGAAAAACTGTTTTTT. The encoded protein is CASSPGATNEKLFF.

The chain links TRBV25-1 to TRBJ1-5, with D possibly matching TRBD1 (5 bases). Trimming took off 1 base at V and 9 bases at J, with 16 bases between the two ends. The CDR3 is made up of 15 amino acids. Per the germline V gene, CDR1 is MGHDK and CDR2 is SYGVNS. The CDR3 DNA reads TGTGCCAGCAGTGAATGGGGCCCAAACGACCGGCCCCAGCATTTT. Its translation: CASSEWGPNDRPQHF.

This clone was seen repeatedly, ten times or more. The DNA for the CDR3 is TGTGCCAGCAGCTTACAGGGCCGTGGTTCACCCCTCCACTTT. Residues: CASSLQGRGSPLHF. V gene TRBV7-2 combines with J gene TRBJ1-6; D may be TRBD1 (5 bases). There are 14 residues in the CDR3. CDR1 SGHTA and CDR2 FQGNSA come from the germline V gene. The V and J ends lost 2 bases and 9 bases respectively, with 11 bases between them.

The V call is TRBV5-1, the J call TRBJ2-3; D is perhaps TRBD2 (6 bases). Germline-derived CDR1 and CDR2 are SGHRS and YFSETQ. Trimming removed 5 bases from V and 0 bases from J, with 13 bases in between. The CDR3 loop spans 15 amino acids. The DNA for the CDR3 is TGCGCCAGCAGTCCGCGGGGATATAGCACAGATACGCAGTATTTT. Residues: CASSPRGYSTDTQYF.

This rearrangement joins TRBV19 to TRBJ1-2; the match to TRBD1 covers 8 bases. CDR3 length: 16 residues. CDR1 and CDR2 from the germline V gene are LNHDA and SQIVND (reference sequence). After removal of 4 bases from V and 3 bases from J, the junction contained 10 bases not matched to a gene. This CDR3 is CASSKATGAPHYGYTF. The CDR3 nucleotides read TGTGCCAGTAGTAAAGCGACAGGGGCGCCCCACTATGGCTACACCTTC.

The CDR3 region has the DNA TGCGCCAGCAGCTTGGATCGGGGTAGGGGCTCCTACGAGCAGTACTTC. Translating it yields CASSLDRGRGSYEQYF. The chain couples TRBV5-1 to TRBJ2-7; the D call may be TRBD1 or TRBD2 (5 bases each). In germline, CDR1 is SGHRS, CDR2 YFSETQ. The CDR3 is made up of 16 amino acids. Trimming left V 0 bases short and J 0 bases short, with 13 bases between.

The rearrangement joins TRBV3-1 (or the pseudogene TRBV3-2) to TRBJ2-5; TRBD2 is a possible D gene (5 bases). Germline lookup yields CDR1 LGHDT and CDR2 YNNKEL (reference sequence). V was trimmed by 5 bases and J by 2 bases, leaving 24 bases between them. This CDR3 has 18 amino acids. CDR3 sequence: CASSSLSSAGLPQETQYF. CDR3 in DNA: TGTGCCAGCAGCTCACTCTCCTCCGCAGGACTTCCACAAGAGACCCAGTACTTC.

The chain uses TRBV4-1 and TRBJ2-7, with 9 bases aligning to TRBD1. Per germline, CDR1 MGHRA and CDR2 YSYEKL. Trimming took 2 bases from V and 3 from J; bases not matched to a gene: 5. The CDR3 runs 15 residues. Here the CDR3 reads CASSQPWTGDYEQYF. The CDR3 DNA reads TGCGCCAGCAGCCAACCCTGGACAGGGGACTACGAGCAGTACTTC.